What follows describes a single TCR beta chain. Its matching antigen is unknown. The data originate from a study of shared clonotypes between healthy human individuals. Study-level results: Measured sharing among donors was expected to vary with sequencing depth. Naive subsets, compared against memory subsets, generally had larger estimated richness values.

CDR1 SGHVS and CDR2 FQNEAQ come from the germline V gene. V gave up 0 bases and J gave up 5 bases; unmatched junction bases: 6. CDR3 length equals 15 residues. When replicate PCRs were run on sorted subsets, they used approximately 210 ng DNA, 28,000 or so T cell genomes. Methods used by the authors: Filtering differed because ImmunoSEQ produced junction-only sequences that carried no quality scores. Method: immunoSEQ multiplex PCR; TCRdb's copy keeps in-frame clones and lacks some. V and J calls and clone size follow that table, whereas D and trimming were derived from the DNA. The top ten clones hold around 0.13% of a sample with around 2.3 million clones, around 95% of them seen once.

The J gene is TRBJ1-1, the V gene TRBV7-8; 7 bases agree with TRBD1. The clonotype originates from a young man in good health. Sequencing was performed on naive CD4+ T cells sorted from blood. Subset: CD45RA+ positively selected. The DNA of the CDR3 is TGTGCCAGCAGCTTAGCCGACAGGGCGGGGACTGAAGCTTTCTTT. It specifies CASSLADRAGTEAFF.